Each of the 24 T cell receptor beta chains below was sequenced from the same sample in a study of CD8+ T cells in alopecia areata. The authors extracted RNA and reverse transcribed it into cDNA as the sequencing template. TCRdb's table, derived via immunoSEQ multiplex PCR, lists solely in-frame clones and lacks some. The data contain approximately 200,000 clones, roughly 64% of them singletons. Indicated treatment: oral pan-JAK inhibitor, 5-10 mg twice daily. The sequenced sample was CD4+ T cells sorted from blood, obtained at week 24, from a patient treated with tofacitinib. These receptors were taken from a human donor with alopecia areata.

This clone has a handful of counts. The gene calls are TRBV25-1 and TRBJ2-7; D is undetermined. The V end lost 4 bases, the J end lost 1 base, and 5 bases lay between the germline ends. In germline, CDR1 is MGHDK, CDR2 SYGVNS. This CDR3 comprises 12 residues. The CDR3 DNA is TGTGCCAGCAGTGGGGATTCCTACGAGCAGTACTTC. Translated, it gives CASSGDSYEQYF.

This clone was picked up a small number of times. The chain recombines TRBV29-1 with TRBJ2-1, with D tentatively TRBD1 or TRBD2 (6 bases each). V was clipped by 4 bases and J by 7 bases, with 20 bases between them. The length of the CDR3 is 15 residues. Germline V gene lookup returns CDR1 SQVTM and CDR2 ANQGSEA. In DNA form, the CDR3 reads TGCAGCGTTGGGGCACGGGGGCCCCGGATTAATGAGCAGTTCTTC. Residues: CSVGARGPRINEQFF.

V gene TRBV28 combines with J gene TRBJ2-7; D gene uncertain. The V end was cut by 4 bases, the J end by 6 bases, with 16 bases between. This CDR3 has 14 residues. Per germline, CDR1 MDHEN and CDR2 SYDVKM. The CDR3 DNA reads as TGTGCCAGCAGTTCCCTCACCATGTCCCGCGAGCAGTACTTC. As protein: CASSSLTMSREQYF.

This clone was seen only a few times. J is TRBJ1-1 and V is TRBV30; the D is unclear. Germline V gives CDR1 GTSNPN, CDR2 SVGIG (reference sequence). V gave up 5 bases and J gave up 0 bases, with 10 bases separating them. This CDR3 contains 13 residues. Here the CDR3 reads CAWGYSVNTEAFF. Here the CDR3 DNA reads TGTGCCTGGGGATACAGTGTGAACACTGAAGCTTTCTTT.

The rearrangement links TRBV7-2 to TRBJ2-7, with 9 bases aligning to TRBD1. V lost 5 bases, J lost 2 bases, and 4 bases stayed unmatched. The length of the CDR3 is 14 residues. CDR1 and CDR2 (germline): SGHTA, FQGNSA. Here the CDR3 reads CASSEGTGTYEQYF. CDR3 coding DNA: TGTGCCAGCAGCGAGGGGACAGGGACCTACGAGCAGTACTTC.

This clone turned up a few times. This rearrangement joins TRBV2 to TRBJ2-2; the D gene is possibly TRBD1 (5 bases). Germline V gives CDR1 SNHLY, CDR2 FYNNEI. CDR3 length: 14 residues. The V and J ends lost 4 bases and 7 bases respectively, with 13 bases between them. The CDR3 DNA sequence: TGTGCCAGCAGTGTTGGCCAGGGCAACGGGGAGCTGTTTTTT. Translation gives CASSVGQGNGELFF.

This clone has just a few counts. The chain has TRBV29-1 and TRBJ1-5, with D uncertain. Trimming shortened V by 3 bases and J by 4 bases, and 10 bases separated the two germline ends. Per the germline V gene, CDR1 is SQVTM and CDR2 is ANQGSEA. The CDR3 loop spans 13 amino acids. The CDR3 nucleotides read TGCAGCGTTGAGTTGGACCGAAATCAGCCCCAGCATTTT. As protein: CSVELDRNQPQHF.

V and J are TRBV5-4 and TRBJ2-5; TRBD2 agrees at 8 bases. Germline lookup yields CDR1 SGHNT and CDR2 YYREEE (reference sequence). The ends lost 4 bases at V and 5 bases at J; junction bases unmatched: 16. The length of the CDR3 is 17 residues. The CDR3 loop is CASSLMRGSGEAETQYF. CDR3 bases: TGTGCCAGCAGCCTGATGAGGGGTAGCGGGGAGGCGGAGACCCAGTACTTC.

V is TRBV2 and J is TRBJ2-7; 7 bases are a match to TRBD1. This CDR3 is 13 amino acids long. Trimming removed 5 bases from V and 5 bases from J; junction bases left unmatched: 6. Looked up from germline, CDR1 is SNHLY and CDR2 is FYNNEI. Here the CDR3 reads CASSQQGPHEQYF. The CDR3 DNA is TGTGCCAGCAGTCAACAGGGGCCCCACGAGCAGTACTTC.

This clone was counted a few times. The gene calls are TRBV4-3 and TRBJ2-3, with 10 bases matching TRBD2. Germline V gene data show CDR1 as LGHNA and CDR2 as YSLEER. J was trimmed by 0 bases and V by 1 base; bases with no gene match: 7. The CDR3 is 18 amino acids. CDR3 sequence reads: CASSQGSSGRYSTDTQYF. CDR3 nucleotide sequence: TGCGCCAGCAGCCAAGGGTCTAGCGGGAGATACAGCACAGATACGCAGTATTTT.

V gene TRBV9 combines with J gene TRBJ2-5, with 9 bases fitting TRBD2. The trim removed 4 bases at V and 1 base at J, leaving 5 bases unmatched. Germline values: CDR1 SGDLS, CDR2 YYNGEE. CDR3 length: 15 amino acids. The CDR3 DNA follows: TGTGCCAGCAGCCGTAGCGGGAGCTTCCAAGAGACCCAGTACTTC. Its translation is CASSRSGSFQETQYF.

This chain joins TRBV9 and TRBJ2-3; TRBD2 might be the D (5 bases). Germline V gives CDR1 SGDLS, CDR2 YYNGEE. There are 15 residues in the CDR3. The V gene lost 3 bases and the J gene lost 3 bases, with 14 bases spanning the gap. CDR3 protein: CASSERGTRTDTQYF. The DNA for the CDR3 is TGTGCCAGCAGCGAACGGGGAACCAGGACAGATACGCAGTATTTT.

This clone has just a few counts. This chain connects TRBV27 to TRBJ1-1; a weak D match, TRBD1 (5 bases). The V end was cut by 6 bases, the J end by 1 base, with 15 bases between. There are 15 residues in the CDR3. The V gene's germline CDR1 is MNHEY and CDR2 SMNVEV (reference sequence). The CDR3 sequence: CASRNLLTGNTEAFF. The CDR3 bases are TGTGCCAGCAGAAATCTACTAACAGGGAACACTGAAGCTTTCTTT.

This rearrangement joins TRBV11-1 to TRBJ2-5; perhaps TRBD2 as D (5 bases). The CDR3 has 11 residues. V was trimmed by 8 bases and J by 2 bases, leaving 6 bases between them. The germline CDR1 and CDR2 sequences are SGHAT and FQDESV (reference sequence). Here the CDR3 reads CASLAQETQYF. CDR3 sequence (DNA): TGTGCCAGCCTAGCTCAAGAGACCCAGTACTTC.

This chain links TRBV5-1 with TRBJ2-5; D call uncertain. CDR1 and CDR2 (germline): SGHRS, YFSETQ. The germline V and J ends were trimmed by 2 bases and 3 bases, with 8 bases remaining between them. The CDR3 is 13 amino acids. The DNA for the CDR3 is TGCGCCAGCAGCTTCACATCGGAAGAGACCCAGTACTTC. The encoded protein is CASSFTSEETQYF.

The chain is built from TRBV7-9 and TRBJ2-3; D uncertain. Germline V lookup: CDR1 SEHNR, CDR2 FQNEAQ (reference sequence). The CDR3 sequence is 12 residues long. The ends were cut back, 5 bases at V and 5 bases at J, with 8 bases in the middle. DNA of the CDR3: TGTGCCAGCAGCAAAGTAGGAGATACGCAGTATTTT. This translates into CASSKVGDTQYF.

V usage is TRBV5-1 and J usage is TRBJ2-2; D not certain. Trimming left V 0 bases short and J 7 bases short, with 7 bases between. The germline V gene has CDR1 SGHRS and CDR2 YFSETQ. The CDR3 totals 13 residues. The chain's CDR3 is CASSLVGFGELFF. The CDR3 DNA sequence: TGCGCCAGCAGCTTGGTCGGGTTCGGGGAGCTGTTTTTT.

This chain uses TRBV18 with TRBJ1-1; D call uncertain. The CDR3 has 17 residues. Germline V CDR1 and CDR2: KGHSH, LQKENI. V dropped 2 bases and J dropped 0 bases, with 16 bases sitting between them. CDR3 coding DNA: TGTGCCAGCTCACCAGTAATCATACCCGGGATGAACACTGAAGCTTTCTTT. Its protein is CASSPVIIPGMNTEAFF.

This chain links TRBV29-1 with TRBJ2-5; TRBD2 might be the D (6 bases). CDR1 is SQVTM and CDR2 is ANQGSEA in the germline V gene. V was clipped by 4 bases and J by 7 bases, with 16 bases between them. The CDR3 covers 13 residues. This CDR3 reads CSVGGVGLGTQYF. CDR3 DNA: TGCAGCGTTGGGGGGGTTGGGTTAGGGACCCAGTACTTC.

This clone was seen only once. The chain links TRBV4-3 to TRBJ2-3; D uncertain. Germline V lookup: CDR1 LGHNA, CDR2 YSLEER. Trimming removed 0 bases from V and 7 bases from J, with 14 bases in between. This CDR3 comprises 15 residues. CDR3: CASSQDSSRANTQYF. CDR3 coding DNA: TGCGCCAGCAGCCAAGATTCGTCACGGGCCAATACGCAGTATTTT.

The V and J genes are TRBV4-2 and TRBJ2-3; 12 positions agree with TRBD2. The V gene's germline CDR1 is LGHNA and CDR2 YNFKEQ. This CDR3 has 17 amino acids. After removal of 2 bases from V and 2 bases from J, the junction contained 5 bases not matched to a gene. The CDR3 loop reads CASSQRTSGDITDTQYF. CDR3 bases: TGTGCCAGCAGCCAAAGGACTAGCGGGGATATCACAGATACGCAGTATTTT.

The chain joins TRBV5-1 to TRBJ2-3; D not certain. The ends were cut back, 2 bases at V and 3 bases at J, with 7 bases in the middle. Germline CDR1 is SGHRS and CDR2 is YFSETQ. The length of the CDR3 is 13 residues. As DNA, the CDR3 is TGCGCCAGCAGCTTTGCAGAGACAGATACGCAGTATTTT. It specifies CASSFAETDTQYF. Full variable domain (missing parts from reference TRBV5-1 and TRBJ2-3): KAGVTQTPRYLIKTRGQQVTLSCSPISGHRSVSWYQQTPGQGLQFLFEYFSETQRNKGNFPGRFSGRQFSNSRSEMNVSTLELGDSALYLCASSFAETDTQYFGPGTRLTVL.

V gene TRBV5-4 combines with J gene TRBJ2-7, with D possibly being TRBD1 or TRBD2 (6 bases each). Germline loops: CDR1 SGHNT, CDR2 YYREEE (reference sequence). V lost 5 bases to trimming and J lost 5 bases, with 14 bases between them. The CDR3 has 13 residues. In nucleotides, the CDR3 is TGTGCCAGCAGTCTGTGGGGGGCTGACGAGCAGTACTTC. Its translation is CASSLWGADEQYF.

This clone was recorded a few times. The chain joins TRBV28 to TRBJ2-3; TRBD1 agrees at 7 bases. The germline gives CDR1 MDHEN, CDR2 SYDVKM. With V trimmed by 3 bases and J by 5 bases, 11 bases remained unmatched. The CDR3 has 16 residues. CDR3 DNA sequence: TGTGCCAGCAGTTTGGAGAGGGGGCCTCCCCAAGATACGCAGTATTTT. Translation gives CASSLERGPPQDTQYF.